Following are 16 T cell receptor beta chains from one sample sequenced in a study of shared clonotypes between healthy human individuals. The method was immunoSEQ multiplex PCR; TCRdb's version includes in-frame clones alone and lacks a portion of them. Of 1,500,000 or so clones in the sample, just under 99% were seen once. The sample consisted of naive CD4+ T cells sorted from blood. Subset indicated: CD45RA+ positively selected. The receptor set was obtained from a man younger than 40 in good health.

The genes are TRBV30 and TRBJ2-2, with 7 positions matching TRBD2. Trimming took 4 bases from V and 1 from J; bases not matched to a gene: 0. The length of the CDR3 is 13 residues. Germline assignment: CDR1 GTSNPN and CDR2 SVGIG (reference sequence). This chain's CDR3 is CAWTGGNTGELFF. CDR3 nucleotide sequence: TGTGCCTGGACGGGAGGGAACACCGGGGAGCTGTTTTTT.

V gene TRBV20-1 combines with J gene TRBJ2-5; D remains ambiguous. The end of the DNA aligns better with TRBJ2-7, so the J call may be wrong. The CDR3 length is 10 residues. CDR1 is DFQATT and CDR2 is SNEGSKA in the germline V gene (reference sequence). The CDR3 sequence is CSAGDYEQYF. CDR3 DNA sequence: TGCAGTGCGGGCGACTACGAGCAGTACTTC.

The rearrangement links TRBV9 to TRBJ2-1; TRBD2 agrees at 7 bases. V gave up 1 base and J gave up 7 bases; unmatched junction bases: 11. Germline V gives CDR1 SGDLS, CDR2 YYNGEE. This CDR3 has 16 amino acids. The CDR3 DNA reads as TGTGCCAGCAGCGTAAACCCGGGACTACCGACGAATGAGCAGTTCTTC. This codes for CASSVNPGLPTNEQFF.

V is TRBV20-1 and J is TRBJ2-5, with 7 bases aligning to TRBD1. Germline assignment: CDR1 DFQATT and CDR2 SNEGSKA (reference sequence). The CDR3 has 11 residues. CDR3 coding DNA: TGCAGCGTGGACAGGTCGGGGACCCAGTACTTC. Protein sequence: CSVDRSGTQYF.

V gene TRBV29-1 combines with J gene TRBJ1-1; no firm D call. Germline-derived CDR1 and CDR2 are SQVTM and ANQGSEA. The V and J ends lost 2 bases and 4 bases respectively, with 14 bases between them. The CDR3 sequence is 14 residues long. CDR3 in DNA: TGCAGCGTTGAAACTCGGGGAGGGCCCACTGAAGCTTTCTTT. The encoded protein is CSVETRGGPTEAFF. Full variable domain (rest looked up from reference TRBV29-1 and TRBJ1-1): SAVISQKPSRDICQRGTSLTIQCQVDSQVTMMFWYRQQPGQSLTLIATANQGSEATYESGFVIDKFPISRPNLTFSTLTVSNMSPEDSSIYLCSVETRGGPTEAFFGQGTRLTVV.

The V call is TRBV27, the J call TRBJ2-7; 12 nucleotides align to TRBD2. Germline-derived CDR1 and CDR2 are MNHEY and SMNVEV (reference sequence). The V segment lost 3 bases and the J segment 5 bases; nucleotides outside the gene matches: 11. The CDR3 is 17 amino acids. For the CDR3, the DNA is TGTGCCAGCAGTTTCACTCGACTAGCGGGAGTGGTCCACGAGCAGTACTTC. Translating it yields CASSFTRLAGVVHEQYF.

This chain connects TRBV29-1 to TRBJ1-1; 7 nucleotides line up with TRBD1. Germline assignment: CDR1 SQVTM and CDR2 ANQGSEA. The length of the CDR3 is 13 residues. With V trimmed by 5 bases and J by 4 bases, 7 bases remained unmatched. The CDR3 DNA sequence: TGCAGCGTTACAGGGGTGCTGAGCACTGAAGCTTTCTTT. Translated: CSVTGVLSTEAFF.

CDR3 residues: CASSPTGWTTQYF. The CDR3 DNA reads as TGTGCCAGCTCACCGACAGGGTGGACGACCCAGTACTTC. This chain joins TRBV18 and TRBJ2-5; 7 bases match TRBD1. Germline CDR1 reads KGHSH; CDR2 reads LQKENI. J gave up 7 bases and V 3 bases, and 5 bases lay outside the gene matches. The CDR3 consists of 13 residues.

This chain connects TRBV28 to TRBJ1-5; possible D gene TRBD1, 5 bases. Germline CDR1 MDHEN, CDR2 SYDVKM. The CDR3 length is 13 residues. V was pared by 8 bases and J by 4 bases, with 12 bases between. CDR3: CASALTVNQPQHF. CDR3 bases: TGTGCCAGCGCCCTGACAGTAAATCAGCCCCAGCATTTT.

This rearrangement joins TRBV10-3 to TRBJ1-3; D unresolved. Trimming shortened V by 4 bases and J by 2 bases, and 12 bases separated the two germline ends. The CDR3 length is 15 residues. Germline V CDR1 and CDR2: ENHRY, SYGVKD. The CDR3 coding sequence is TGTGCCATCAGTGCCAGTAACTTGGCTGGAAACACCATATATTTT. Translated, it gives CAISASNLAGNTIYF.

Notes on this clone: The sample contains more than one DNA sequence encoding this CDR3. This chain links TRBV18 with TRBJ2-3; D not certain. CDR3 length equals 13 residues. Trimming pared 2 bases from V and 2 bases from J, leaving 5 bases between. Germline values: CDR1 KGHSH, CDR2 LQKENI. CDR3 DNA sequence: TGTGCCAGCTCACCAACTGCCACAGATACGCAGTATTTT. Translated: CASSPTATDTQYF.

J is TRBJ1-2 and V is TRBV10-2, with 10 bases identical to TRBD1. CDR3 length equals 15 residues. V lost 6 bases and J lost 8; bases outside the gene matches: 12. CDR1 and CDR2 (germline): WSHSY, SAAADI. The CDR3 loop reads CASRDRGNVLSGYTF. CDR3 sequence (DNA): TGCGCCAGCAGGGACAGGGGGAACGTTTTATCGGGCTACACCTTC.

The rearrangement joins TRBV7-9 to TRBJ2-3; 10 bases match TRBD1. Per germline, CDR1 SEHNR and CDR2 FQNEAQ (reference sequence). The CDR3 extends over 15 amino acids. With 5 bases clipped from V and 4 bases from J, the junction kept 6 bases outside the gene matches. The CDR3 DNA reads TGTGCCAGCAGCGTGACCGGGACAGGGGCAGATACGCAGTATTTT. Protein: CASSVTGTGADTQYF. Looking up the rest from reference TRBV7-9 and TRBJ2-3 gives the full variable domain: DTGVSQNPRHKITKRGQNVTFRCDPISEHNRLYWYRQTLGQGPEFLTYFQNEAQLEKSRLLSDRFSAERPKGSFSTLEIQRTEQGDSAMYLCASSVTGTGADTQYFGPGTRLTVL.

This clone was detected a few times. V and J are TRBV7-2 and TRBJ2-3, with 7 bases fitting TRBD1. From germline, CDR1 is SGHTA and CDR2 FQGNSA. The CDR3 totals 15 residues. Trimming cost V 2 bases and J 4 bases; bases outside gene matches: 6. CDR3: CASSLIGGWADTQYF. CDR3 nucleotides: TGTGCCAGCAGCTTAATAGGGGGCTGGGCAGATACGCAGTATTTT.

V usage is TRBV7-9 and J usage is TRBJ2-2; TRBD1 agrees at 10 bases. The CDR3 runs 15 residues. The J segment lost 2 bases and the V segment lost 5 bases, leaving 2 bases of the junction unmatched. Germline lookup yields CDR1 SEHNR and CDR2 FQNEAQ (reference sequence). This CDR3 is CASSRTGGNTGELFF. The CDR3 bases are TGTGCCAGCAGCCGGACAGGGGGAAACACCGGGGAGCTGTTTTTT.

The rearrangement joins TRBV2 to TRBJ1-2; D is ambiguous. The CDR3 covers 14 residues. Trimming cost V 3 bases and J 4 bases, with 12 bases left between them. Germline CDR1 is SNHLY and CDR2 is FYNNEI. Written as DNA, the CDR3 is TGTGCCAGCAGTGAGTCGACGTCCGGCTATGGCTACACCTTC. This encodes CASSESTSGYGYTF.